Each of the 23 T cell receptor beta chains below was sequenced from the same sample in a study of T cells in Graves' hyperthyroidism and ophthalmopathy. TCR beta CDR3 sequences were amplified from RNA transcripts. TCR CDR3 regions were first amplified by RT-PCR with HTBI primers. TCRdb re-derived calls from the multiplex PCR reads in MiXCR, one entry per CDR3 protein. The repertoire has 330,000 or so distinct CDR3 sequences, about 19% of them found once; the top ten carry 39%. Sequences were obtained from blood. Every receptor here comes from a man aged 50-59 years with Graves' ophthalmopathy.

The chain couples TRBV20-1 to TRBJ1-4, with a weak D call TRBD1 (6 bases). The germline V gene has CDR1 DFQATT and CDR2 SNEGSKA (reference sequence). CDR3 length equals 15 residues. V lost 1 base, J lost 7 bases, and 16 bases lay in between. The CDR3 reads CSARVYGGDGEKLFF. The CDR3 DNA follows: TGCAGTGCTAGAGTTTATGGGGGCGACGGTGAAAAACTGTTTTTT.

This clonotype appeared many times. The chain couples TRBV12-3 or TRBV12-4 to TRBJ2-7, with D possibly TRBD2 on 6 matching bases. V shed 4 bases and J shed 6 bases, with 13 bases lying between them. This CDR3 is 13 amino acids long. In nucleotides, the CDR3 is TGTGCCAGCAGTTCGGCGGGGCGGATCGAGCAGTACTTC. Translation: CASSSAGRIEQYF.

CDR3: CASSSPLAGGWNEQFF. The CDR3 DNA reads TGTGCCAGCAGCTCCCCACTAGCGGGAGGATGGAATGAGCAGTTCTTC. The rearrangement links TRBV9 to TRBJ2-1; 12 nucleotides line up with TRBD2. The CDR3 is made up of 16 amino acids. V was clipped by 4 bases and J by 7 bases; unmatched bases: 9. Germline assignment: CDR1 SGDLS and CDR2 YYNGEE.

The rearrangement uses TRBV30 and TRBJ2-7; TRBD2 matches 9 bases. CDR1 GTSNPN and CDR2 SVGIG come from the germline V gene (reference sequence). The CDR3 contains 15 residues. V trimming: 8 bases; J trimming: 3 bases; junction bases outside the gene matches: 14. The CDR3 protein is CATRRGLAGLYEQYF. CDR3 nucleotides: TGTGCCACACGGAGGGGGCTAGCGGGACTCTACGAGCAGTACTTC. The whole variable domain, filled in from reference TRBV30 and TRBJ2-7, reads SQTIHQWPATLVQPVGSPLSLECTVEGTSNPNLYWYRQAAGRGLQLLFYSVGIGQISSEVPQNLSASRPQDRQFILSSKKLLLSDSGFYLCATRRGLAGLYEQYFGPGTRLTVT.

This clonotype occurred many times. The gene calls are TRBV2 and TRBJ2-7, with 9 nucleotides matching TRBD2. V was pared by 2 bases and J by 0 bases, with 2 bases of the junction left unmatched. Germline V gene sequence: CDR1 SNHLY, CDR2 FYNNEI. The CDR3 is made up of 15 amino acids. CDR3 in amino acids: CASSELTSGSYEQYF. The DNA for the CDR3 is TGTGCCAGCAGTGAATTGACTAGCGGCTCCTACGAGCAGTACTTC.

The chain uses TRBV2 and TRBJ2-4; 8 bases line up with TRBD2. Looked up from germline, CDR1 is SNHLY and CDR2 is FYNNEI. J gave up 3 bases and V 6 bases, and 13 bases lay outside the gene matches. CDR3 size: 17 residues. CDR3 protein: CASSLSGSGLGKNIQYF. Written as DNA, the CDR3 is TGTGCCAGCAGCCTCAGCGGGAGTGGCCTTGGCAAAAACATTCAGTACTTC.

This clonotype came up a few times. The V gene is TRBV5-1, the J gene TRBJ1-5, with D tentatively TRBD1 (5 bases). The germline V and J ends were trimmed by 3 bases and 4 bases, with 11 bases remaining between them. The CDR3 spans 14 residues. Germline V gives CDR1 SGHRS, CDR2 YFSETQ. CDR3: CASSWDGQNQPQHF. CDR3 sequence (DNA): TGCGCCAGCAGCTGGGACGGACAAAATCAGCCCCAGCATTTT. Variable domain in full (rest from reference TRBV5-1 and TRBJ1-5): KAGVTQTPRYLIKTRGQQVTLSCSPISGHRSVSWYQQTPGQGLQFLFEYFSETQRNKGNFPGRFSGRQFSNSRSEMNVSTLELGDSALYLCASSWDGQNQPQHFGDGTRLSIL.

This clonotype occurred many times. The V and J genes are TRBV7-2 and TRBJ1-5; D ambiguous. The CDR3 length is 13 residues. V was trimmed by 1 base and J by 5 bases, leaving 6 bases between them. The germline V gene encodes CDR1 SGHTA and CDR2 FQGNSA. Here the CDR3 reads CASSLEEDQPQHF. The CDR3 nucleotides are TGTGCCAGCAGCTTAGAGGAGGATCAGCCCCAGCATTTT.

The chain employs TRBV4-1 and TRBJ2-2; 8 bases fit TRBD1. This CDR3 region has 15 residues. CDR1 is MGHRA, CDR2 YSYEKL, per germline. V shed 2 bases, J shed 1 base, and the junction held 0 bases outside the gene matches. In DNA, the CDR3 is TGCGCCAGCAGCCAAACAGGGGGGAACACCGGGGAGCTGTTTTTT. The encoded protein is CASSQTGGNTGELFF.

There are many counts of this clonotype. V usage is TRBV29-1 and J usage is TRBJ2-1; D may be TRBD1 or TRBD2 (7 bases each). This CDR3 is built from 17 residues. V was cut by 8 bases and J by 4 bases, with 27 bases left in between. Germline V gene sequence: CDR1 SQVTM, CDR2 ANQGSEA. The CDR3, as DNA: TGCAGCCCGACAGGGAGGGTAGCGGAGGGAGGGTACAATGAGCAGTTCTTC. Protein: CSPTGRVAEGGYNEQFF.

With regard to this clonotype: Mismatch with germline at one junction end may stem from a read error. This chain joins TRBV2 and TRBJ2-2; 13 bases are shared with TRBD2. Per germline, CDR1 SNHLY and CDR2 FYNNEI. This CDR3 has 15 amino acids. CDR3 nucleotide sequence: TGTGCCAACATCGGGACTAGCGGGAACGCCGGGGAGCTGTTTTTT. Amino acid sequence: CANIGTSGNAGELFF.

The chain couples TRBV6-2 or TRBV6-3 to TRBJ2-7; possible D gene TRBD2, 6 bases. The CDR3 has 14 amino acids. CDR1 MNHEY and CDR2 SVGEGT come from the germline V gene. V shed 10 bases and J shed 0 bases, with 16 bases lying between them. This chain's CDR3 is CATSRVAVSYEQYF. The CDR3 region has the DNA TGTGCCACCTCAAGGGTAGCGGTCTCCTACGAGCAGTACTTC.

This clonotype was detected many times. V gene TRBV2 combines with J gene TRBJ1-1; D gene unclear. The V gene's germline CDR1 is SNHLY and CDR2 FYNNEI. V was clipped by 8 bases and J by 2 bases, with 9 bases between them. The CDR3 has 12 residues. CDR3 protein: CASRVPNTEAFF. CDR3 nucleotides: TGTGCCAGCCGAGTCCCCAACACTGAAGCTTTCTTT.

By its share, this clonotype is large. V usage is TRBV11-2 and J usage is TRBJ2-7; 9 bases are a match to TRBD1. The CDR3 loop spans 14 amino acids. CDR1 and CDR2 (germline): SGHAT, FQNNGV. V gave up 5 bases and J gave up 3 bases; unmatched junction bases: 5. In DNA, the CDR3 is TGTGCCAGCAGCCCTGGGACAGGGAACTACGAGCAGTACTTC. Amino acids: CASSPGTGNYEQYF.

The chain links TRBV11-3 to TRBJ1-5; D possibly corresponds to TRBD1 (5 bases). Germline assignment: CDR1 SGHNT and CDR2 YENEEA. V was pared by 4 bases and J by 2 bases, with 15 bases between. CDR3 length: 16 amino acids. This CDR3 is CASSCPMGEGNQPQHF. The CDR3 nucleotides read TGTGCCAGCAGCTGCCCGATGGGGGAGGGCAATCAGCCCCAGCATTTT.

This clonotype was observed many times. The chain recombines TRBV6-2 or TRBV6-3 with TRBJ2-1; 11 bases map to TRBD2. The CDR3 spans 20 residues. The ends lost 5 bases at V and 4 bases at J; junction bases unmatched: 19. Germline V gives CDR1 MNHEY, CDR2 SVGEGT. The CDR3 loop is CASSHIRDPRLAGPYNEQFF. CDR3 in DNA: TGTGCCAGCAGTCACATACGGGACCCCCGACTAGCGGGACCATACAATGAGCAGTTCTTC.

The rearrangement uses TRBV30 and TRBJ2-3; 11 nucleotides line up with TRBD2. Germline trimming cut 1 base from V and 4 bases from J; bases unmatched to any gene: 4. From germline, CDR1 is GTSNPN and CDR2 SVGIG (reference sequence). The CDR3 spans 15 residues. DNA for the CDR3: TGTGCCTGGAGTGGACTAGCGGGGATGTCAGATACGCAGTATTTT. Its translation is CAWSGLAGMSDTQYF. The full variable domain, in which reference TRBV30 and TRBJ2-3 provide the parts outside the CDR3, is SQTIHQWPATLVQPVGSPLSLECTVEGTSNPNLYWYRQAAGRGLQLLFYSVGIGQISSEVPQNLSASRPQDRQFILSSKKLLLSDSGFYLCAWSGLAGMSDTQYFGPGTRLTVL.

This clonotype came up a few times. The chain links TRBV6-1 to TRBJ1-4, with 7 bases lining up with TRBD1. The CDR3 is 16 residues long. V gave up 0 bases and J gave up 3 bases; unmatched junction bases: 4. From germline, CDR1 is MNHNS and CDR2 SASEGT. As DNA, the CDR3 is TGTGCCAGCAGTGAAGCGACAGGGTCCGCTAATGAAAAACTGTTTTTT. Translating gives CASSEATGSANEKLFF.

V and J are TRBV7-9 and TRBJ2-2, with TRBD1 as a possible D gene (6 bases). The germline CDR1 and CDR2 sequences are SEHNR and FQNEAQ (reference sequence). V gave up 1 base and J gave up 1 base, with 7 bases separating them. The CDR3 loop spans 15 amino acids. The DNA for the CDR3 is TGTGCCAGCAGCTTAGTACAGGGGAACACCGGGGAGCTGTTTTTT. Protein sequence: CASSLVQGNTGELFF.

This clonotype was counted ten times or more. The chain links TRBV11-2 to TRBJ2-3, with D possibly matching TRBD2 (7 bases). Trimming took off 4 bases at V and 6 bases at J, with 17 bases between the two ends. There are 15 residues in the CDR3. Germline values: CDR1 SGHAT, CDR2 FQNNGV. CDR3 coding DNA: TGTGCCAGCAGCTCGCCGGGGGGCCGTGGCGATACGCAGTATTTT. Its protein product is CASSSPGGRGDTQYF. Together with reference TRBV11-2 and TRBJ2-3, the CDR3 gives the full variable domain: EAGVAQSPRYKIIEKRQSVAFWCNPISGHATLYWYQQILGQGPKLLIQFQNNGVVDDSQLPKDRFSAERLKGVDSTLKIQPAKLEDSAVYLCASSSPGGRGDTQYFGPGTRLTVL.

The chain combines TRBV18 with TRBJ2-2; 7 positions agree with TRBD1. Germline lookup yields CDR1 KGHSH and CDR2 LQKENI. With 1 base clipped from V and 14 bases from J, the junction kept 1 base outside the gene matches. The CDR3 runs to 11 residues. DNA of the CDR3: TGTGCCAGCTCACCACGACAGGGCCTGTTTTTT. Protein product: CASSPRQGLFF. Full variable domain (outside the CDR3, taken from reference TRBV18 and TRBJ2-2): NAGVMQNPRHLVRRRGQEARLRCSPMKGHSHVYWYRQLPEEGLKFMVYLQKENIIDESGMPKERFSAEFPKEGPSILRIQQVVRGDSAAYFCASSPRQGLFFGEGSRLTVL.

This clonotype has only a few counts. The chain carries TRBV24-1 and TRBJ2-3; D perhaps matches TRBD1 (6 bases). Trimming pared 2 bases from V and 3 bases from J, leaving 17 bases between. From germline, CDR1 is KGHDR and CDR2 SFDVKD. The CDR3 is 17 residues long. The CDR3 DNA reads TGTGCCACCAGTGATTCGACGACAGGAACTTATACAGATACGCAGTATTTT. Translated, it gives CATSDSTTGTYTDTQYF.

With respect to this clonotype: This likely comes from a read error, as the CDR3 has no conserved phenylalanine or tryptophan at its end. V is TRBV6-1 and J is TRBJ2-5, with 9 bases aligning to TRBD2. There are 16 residues in the CDR3. CDR1 is MNHNS, CDR2 SASEGT, per germline. Losses at the gene ends were 5 bases for V and 6 bases for J; bases not matched to a gene: 13. This chain's CDR3 is CASSTAGGHNGKTQYS. DNA of the CDR3: TGTGCCAGCAGTACCGCGGGAGGGCATAATGGAAAGACCCAGTACTCC.